Each of the 29 T cell receptor beta chains below was sequenced from the same sample in a study of vaccination effects on CD4 cells after COVID-19. Produced via immunoSEQ multiplex PCR; TCRdb's table is partial and in-frame only. The sample includes some 41,000 clones, about 80% of them seen just once. The antigens of these receptors remain unknown. ViraFEST used viral peptide pools to expand antigen-specific CD4+ T cells before sequencing. It was after around eleven days of culture that CD4+ T cells were isolated. The study found no prior SARS-CoV-2 infection in the vaccine recipients, who tested negative for nucleocapsid antibodies. This specimen consisted of CD4+ T cells from PBMCs cultured with SARS-CoV-2 spike peptides, obtained before COVID-19 vaccination. The receptors derive from a human donor who received a COVID-19 vaccine.

The V gene is TRBV9, the J gene TRBJ2-3, with D perhaps matching TRBD1 or TRBD2 (6 bases each). The CDR3 is made up of 16 amino acids. Germline CDR1 SGDLS, CDR2 YYNGEE. The V end lost 4 bases, the J end lost 0 bases, and 15 bases lay between the germline ends. For the CDR3, the DNA is TGTGCCAGCAGCTCCTTGGGAGGACAGAGCACAGATACGCAGTATTTT. Translation: CASSSLGGQSTDTQYF.

V is TRBV6-2 or TRBV6-3 and J is TRBJ1-5; D might be TRBD1 (5 bases). V lost 5 bases to trimming and J lost 4 bases, with 18 bases between them. Germline CDR1 reads MNHEY; CDR2 reads SVGEGT. This CDR3 has 16 amino acids. The DNA for the CDR3 is TGTGCCAGCAGTCCACCCCGTCAGGGAAGGAATCAGCCCCAGCATTTT. It translates to CASSPPRQGRNQPQHF.

The chain has TRBV7-3 and TRBJ1-1; 7 bases line up with TRBD1. V lost 3 bases, J lost 8 bases, and 6 bases stayed unmatched. CDR1 and CDR2 from the germline V gene are SGHTA and FQGTGA. The CDR3 has 13 amino acids. The CDR3 nucleotides read TGTGCCAGCAGCTTTACGGGGACAGAAGAAGCTTTCTTT. Protein sequence: CASSFTGTEEAFF.

The chain combines TRBV24-1 with TRBJ2-3, with 9 bases matching TRBD2. V lost 5 bases to trimming and J lost 4 bases; unmatched junction nucleotides: 6. This CDR3 has 15 residues. Germline loops: CDR1 KGHDR, CDR2 SFDVKD. The DNA of the CDR3 is TGTGCCACCAGTGCCTTAGCGGGGGCGGCAGATACGCAGTATTTT. This gives the protein CATSALAGAADTQYF.

This sequence joins TRBV7-9 and TRBJ1-4; D is undetermined. Trimming cost V 5 bases and J 0 bases, with 10 bases left between them. The CDR3 has 15 residues. Germline CDR1 and CDR2: SEHNR and FQNEAQ (reference sequence). The CDR3 protein is CASSLTGTTNEKLFF. In DNA form, the CDR3 reads TGTGCCAGCAGCCTCACCGGCACAACTAATGAAAAACTGTTTTTT.

This chain links TRBV5-1 with TRBJ1-6; D perhaps matches TRBD1 (6 bases). The CDR3 totals 15 residues. V dropped 4 bases and J dropped 6 bases, with 14 bases sitting between them. Germline assignment: CDR1 SGHRS and CDR2 YFSETQ. CDR3 region: CASSLLGQSNSPLHF. The CDR3 coding sequence is TGCGCCAGCAGCCTGCTCGGACAGAGTAATTCACCCCTCCACTTT.

The rearrangement links TRBV9 to TRBJ2-2; tentative D call: TRBD1 (6 bases). The germline gives CDR1 SGDLS, CDR2 YYNGEE. This CDR3 region has 15 residues. V lost 4 bases and J 5 bases, leaving 15 bases between the germline ends. CDR3 DNA: TGTGCCAGCAGCCCCAACCCAGGGGTTACCGGGGAGCTGTTTTTT. Translated, it gives CASSPNPGVTGELFF.

The CDR3 DNA sequence: TGTGCCTGGAGCACAGGGAGCTCATCGGCCCAGCATTTT. This encodes CAWSTGSSSAQHF. The V and J genes are TRBV30 and TRBJ1-5, with a tentative D call TRBD1 (6 bases). This CDR3 region has 13 residues. Trimming shortened V by 3 bases and J by 11 bases, and 17 bases separated the two germline ends. CDR1 GTSNPN and CDR2 SVGIG come from the germline V gene (reference sequence).

V gene TRBV6-1 combines with J gene TRBJ1-2; D is unclear. CDR3 length: 14 residues. Germline V lookup: CDR1 MNHNS, CDR2 SASEGT. The V and J ends lost 3 bases and 3 bases respectively, with 11 bases between them. CDR3 DNA sequence: TGTGCCAGCAGTGAGATGGAGTCAGACTATGGCTACACCTTC. This encodes CASSEMESDYGYTF.

The CDR3 sequence: CASSRPEEGASSPLHF. The CDR3 DNA reads TGCGCCAGCAGCCGCCCCGAGGAGGGGGCGAGTTCACCCCTCCACTTT. The chain couples TRBV5-1 to TRBJ1-6, with 7 bases matching TRBD1. V lost 4 bases, J lost 9 bases, and 13 bases stayed unmatched. There are 16 residues in the CDR3. The germline V gene has CDR1 SGHRS and CDR2 YFSETQ.

The chain carries TRBV5-1 and TRBJ1-4; perhaps TRBD1 as D (5 bases). Per germline, CDR1 SGHRS and CDR2 YFSETQ. There are 14 residues in the CDR3. Trimming took 0 bases from V and 8 from J, leaving 11 bases between them. CDR3 loop: CASSLGGLKEKLFF. For the CDR3, the DNA is TGCGCCAGCAGCTTGGGGGGACTAAAAGAAAAACTGTTTTTT.

This chain uses TRBV7-2 with TRBJ1-5; D is perhaps TRBD1 (5 bases). The CDR3 sequence is 12 residues long. Germline-derived CDR1 and CDR2 are SGHTA and FQGNSA. With 6 bases removed from V and 7 bases from J, the gap between germline ends came to 10 bases. DNA of the CDR3: TGTGCCAGCAGTACCGGGGGGCAGCCCCAGCATTTT. It is translated as CASSTGGQPQHF.

This clone has a handful of counts. V usage is TRBV18 and J usage is TRBJ1-1; D gene ambiguous. The CDR3 loop spans 12 amino acids. V was cut by 3 bases and J by 4 bases, with 6 bases left in between. Germline V gives CDR1 KGHSH, CDR2 LQKENI. Here the CDR3 DNA reads TGTGCCAGCTCACCCTCCCGCACTGAAGCTTTCTTT. Translated: CASSPSRTEAFF.

This clone was counted a single time. The CDR3 DNA reads TGTGCCAGCAGTCCGGATAGCGGGGGGACAAACACCGGGGAGCTGTTTTTT. Amino acid sequence: CASSPDSGGTNTGELFF. This chain uses TRBV11-3 with TRBJ2-2, with TRBD2 identical over 10 bases. From germline, CDR1 is SGHNT and CDR2 YENEEA. The CDR3 is 17 amino acids. V trimming: 6 bases; J trimming: 2 bases; junction bases outside the gene matches: 9.

The J gene is TRBJ1-1, the V gene TRBV6-1, with 7 bases aligning to TRBD1. CDR1 and CDR2 from the germline V gene are MNHNS and SASEGT. V gave up 1 base and J gave up 0 bases; unmatched junction bases: 11. This CDR3 spans 18 amino acids. CDR3 coding DNA: TGTGCCAGCAGTGAAGGCCCTTACCCCAGGGGGATGAACACTGAAGCTTTCTTT. Its translation is CASSEGPYPRGMNTEAFF.

The rearrangement uses TRBV20-1 and TRBJ1-5; TRBD1 matches 9 bases. Per the germline V gene, CDR1 is DFQATT and CDR2 is SNEGSKA (reference sequence). After removal of 3 bases from V and 4 bases from J, the junction contained 4 bases not matched to a gene. The CDR3 covers 14 residues. The CDR3 bases are TGCAGTGCTAGTCTACAGGGGGCAAATCAGCCCCAGCATTTT. Translated: CSASLQGANQPQHF.

The chain combines TRBV19 with TRBJ1-1; 8 nucleotides agree with TRBD1. From germline, CDR1 is LNHDA and CDR2 SQIVND (reference sequence). CDR3 length equals 13 residues. J gave up 4 bases and V 7 bases, and 5 bases lay outside the gene matches. The CDR3 nucleotides read TGTGCCAGTACTCTCGACAGGGGCACTGAAGCTTTCTTT. Protein: CASTLDRGTEAFF.

The gene calls are TRBV14 and TRBJ2-5; a possible D gene is TRBD2 (7 bases). Trimming stripped 1 base from V and 4 bases from J, with 19 bases between. Germline loops: CDR1 SGHDN, CDR2 FVKESK. This CDR3 is built from 17 residues. The CDR3 region is CASSQGYSGRGRETQYF. The CDR3 nucleotides are TGTGCCAGCAGCCAAGGGTATTCAGGGCGGGGGCGAGAGACCCAGTACTTC.

V is TRBV25-1 and J is TRBJ1-6; 8 bases agree with TRBD1. CDR3 length: 16 amino acids. CDR1 and CDR2 from the germline V gene are MGHDK and SYGVNS. The V and J ends lost 4 bases and 7 bases, in that order; junction bases with no gene match: 9. The CDR3 DNA follows: TGTGCCAGCAGTGGAACAGGGGGTTGGGGCAATTCACCCCTCCACTTT. The encoded protein is CASSGTGGWGNSPLHF.

The V and J genes are TRBV18 and TRBJ2-3; 7 bases match TRBD2. Germline assignment: CDR1 KGHSH and CDR2 LQKENI. J gave up 6 bases and V 0 bases, and 9 bases lay outside the gene matches. This CDR3 region has 16 residues. CDR3: CASSPPYGGIFDTQYF. The CDR3, as DNA: TGTGCCAGCTCACCACCTTACGGGGGGATATTCGATACGCAGTATTTT. The entire variable domain, with the rest obtained from reference TRBV18 and TRBJ2-3, is as follows: NAGVMQNPRHLVRRRGQEARLRCSPMKGHSHVYWYRQLPEEGLKFMVYLQKENIIDESGMPKERFSAEFPKEGPSILRIQQVVRGDSAAYFCASSPPYGGIFDTQYFGPGTRLTVL.

The rearrangement uses TRBV6-5 and TRBJ1-5; 10 positions match TRBD1. CDR1 and CDR2 from the germline V gene are MNHEY and SVGAGI. J was trimmed by 5 bases and V by 4 bases; bases with no gene match: 8. The CDR3 runs 16 residues. CDR3 amino acids: CASSSRPGTGDQPQHF. DNA of the CDR3: TGTGCCAGCAGTTCCAGGCCCGGGACAGGGGATCAGCCCCAGCATTTT.

This chain links TRBV21-1 with TRBJ1-3. TRBV21-1 is labeled a pseudogene. The CDR3 runs 17 residues. CDR3 loop: CASSKVSGKDTGNTIYF. DNA of the CDR3: TGTGCCAGCAGCAAAGTTTCCGGGAAGGATACTGGAAACACCATATATTTT.

CDR3 in amino acids: CATRTGGSYEQYV. As DNA, the CDR3 is TGTGCCACGAGGACAGGAGGATCCTACGAGCAGTACGTC. The V and J genes are TRBV10-3 and TRBJ2-7, with TRBD1 identical over 7 bases. This CDR3 region has 13 residues. Germline V CDR1 and CDR2: ENHRY, SYGVKD. V shed 10 bases and J 1 base; nucleotides not matched to a gene: 7.

The table lists this clone with a count of one. This chain links TRBV5-6 with TRBJ2-5; TRBD1 is a possible D gene (5 bases). The V gene lost 0 bases and the J gene lost 4 bases, with 10 bases spanning the gap. CDR3 size: 14 residues. CDR1 and CDR2 (germline): SGHDT, YYEEEE. This CDR3 reads CASSLASGSETQYF. The CDR3 DNA reads TGTGCCAGCAGCTTGGCTTCAGGGTCAGAGACCCAGTACTTC.

The chain uses TRBV6-5 and TRBJ2-7; the match to TRBD1 covers 7 bases. The CDR3 is 14 residues long. Germline CDR1 reads MNHEY; CDR2 reads SVGAGI. Losses at the gene ends were 5 bases for V and 2 bases for J; bases not matched to a gene: 6. The CDR3: CASSPGTAPYEQYV. CDR3 nucleotide sequence: TGTGCCAGCAGTCCCGGGACAGCACCCTACGAGCAGTACGTC.

V usage is TRBV24-1 and J usage is TRBJ2-3; D is ambiguous. The CDR3 runs to 15 residues. The germline V and J ends were trimmed by 4 bases and 3 bases, with 13 bases remaining between them. The germline gives CDR1 KGHDR, CDR2 SFDVKD. CDR3 coding DNA: TGTGCCACCAGTGAGCACCCCGATCCTACAGATACGCAGTATTTT. Residues: CATSEHPDPTDTQYF.

The chain recombines TRBV5-4 with TRBJ1-2; no clear D. CDR3 length: 16 residues. Germline CDR1 SGHNT, CDR2 YYREEE (reference sequence). V gave up 0 bases and J gave up 0 bases, with 12 bases separating them. CDR3 sequence reads: CASSLGKQRTNYGYTF. The CDR3 region has the DNA TGTGCCAGCAGCTTGGGAAAGCAGCGCACTAACTATGGCTACACCTTC.

The V and J genes are TRBV19 and TRBJ2-3; 8 bases fit TRBD2. Germline loops: CDR1 LNHDA, CDR2 SQIVND (reference sequence). The J segment lost 3 bases and the V segment lost 4 bases, leaving 12 bases of the junction unmatched. This CDR3 has 17 residues. The CDR3, as DNA: TGTGCCAGTAGTACAAGGCCCGGGGGGGCAAAAACAGATACGCAGTATTTT. Translating gives CASSTRPGGAKTDTQYF.

This clone came up once. The chain uses TRBV5-6 and TRBJ1-6, with D maybe TRBD1 (5 bases). Trimming took 0 bases from V and 3 from J, leaving 7 bases between them. The CDR3 extends over 15 amino acids. The germline CDR1 and CDR2 sequences are SGHDT and YYEEEE. CDR3 nucleotides: TGTGCCAGCAGCTTGGGACAGAGCTATAATTCACCCCTCCACTTT. Translated, it gives CASSLGQSYNSPLHF.